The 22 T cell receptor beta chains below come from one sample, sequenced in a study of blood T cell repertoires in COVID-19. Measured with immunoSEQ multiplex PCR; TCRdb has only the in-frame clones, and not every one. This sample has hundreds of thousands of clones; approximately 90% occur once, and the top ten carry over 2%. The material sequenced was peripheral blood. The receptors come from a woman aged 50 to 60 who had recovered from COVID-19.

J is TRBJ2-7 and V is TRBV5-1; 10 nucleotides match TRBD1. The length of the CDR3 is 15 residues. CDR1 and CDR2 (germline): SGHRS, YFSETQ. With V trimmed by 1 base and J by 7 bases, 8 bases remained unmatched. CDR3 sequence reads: CASSLSGTGVGEQYF. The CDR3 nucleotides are TGCGCCAGCAGCTTGTCCGGGACAGGGGTAGGGGAGCAGTACTTC. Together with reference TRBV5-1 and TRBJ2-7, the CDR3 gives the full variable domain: KAGVTQTPRYLIKTRGQQVTLSCSPISGHRSVSWYQQTPGQGLQFLFEYFSETQRNKGNFPGRFSGRQFSNSRSEMNVSTLELGDSALYLCASSLSGTGVGEQYFGPGTRLTVT.

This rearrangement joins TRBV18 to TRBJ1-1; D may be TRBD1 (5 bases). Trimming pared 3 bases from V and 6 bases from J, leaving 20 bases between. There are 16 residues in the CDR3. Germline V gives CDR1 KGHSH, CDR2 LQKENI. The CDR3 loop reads CASSPLPGRGSAEAFF. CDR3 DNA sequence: TGTGCCAGCTCACCGCTTCCGGGACGGGGGTCGGCTGAAGCTTTCTTT. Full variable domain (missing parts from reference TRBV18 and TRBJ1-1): NAGVMQNPRHLVRRRGQEARLRCSPMKGHSHVYWYRQLPEEGLKFMVYLQKENIIDESGMPKERFSAEFPKEGPSILRIQQVVRGDSAAYFCASSPLPGRGSAEAFFGQGTRLTVV.

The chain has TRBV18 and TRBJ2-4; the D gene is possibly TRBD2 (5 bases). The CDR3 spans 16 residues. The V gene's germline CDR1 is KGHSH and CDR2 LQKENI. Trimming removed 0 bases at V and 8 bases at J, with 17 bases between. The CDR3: CASSPPAGDGGYIQYF. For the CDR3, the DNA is TGTGCCAGCTCACCACCGGCCGGGGATGGAGGATACATTCAGTACTTC.

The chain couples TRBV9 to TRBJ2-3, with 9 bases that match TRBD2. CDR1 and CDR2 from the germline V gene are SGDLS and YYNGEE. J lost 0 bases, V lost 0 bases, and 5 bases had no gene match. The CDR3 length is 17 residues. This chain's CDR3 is CASSVGRSGGSTDTQYF. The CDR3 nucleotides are TGTGCCAGCAGCGTAGGAAGAAGCGGGGGGAGCACAGATACGCAGTATTTT. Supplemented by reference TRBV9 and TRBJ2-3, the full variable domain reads DSGVTQTPKHLITATGQRVTLRCSPRSGDLSVYWYQQSLDQGLQFLIQYYNGEERAKGNILERFSAQQFPDLHSELNLSSLELGDSALYFCASSVGRSGGSTDTQYFGPGTRLTVL.

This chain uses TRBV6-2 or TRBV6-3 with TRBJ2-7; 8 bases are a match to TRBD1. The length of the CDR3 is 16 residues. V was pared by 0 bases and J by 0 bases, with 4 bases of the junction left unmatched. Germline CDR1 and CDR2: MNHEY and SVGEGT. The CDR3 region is CASSYSPGQVSYEQYF. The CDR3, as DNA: TGTGCCAGCAGTTACTCGCCGGGACAGGTCTCCTACGAGCAGTACTTC.

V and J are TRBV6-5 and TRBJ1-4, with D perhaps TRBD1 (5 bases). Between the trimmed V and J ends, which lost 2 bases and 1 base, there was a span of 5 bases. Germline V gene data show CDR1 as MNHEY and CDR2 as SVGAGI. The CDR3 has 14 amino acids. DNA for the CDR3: TGTGCCAGCAGTTACAGGGGAACTAATGAAAAACTGTTTTTT. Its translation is CASSYRGTNEKLFF.

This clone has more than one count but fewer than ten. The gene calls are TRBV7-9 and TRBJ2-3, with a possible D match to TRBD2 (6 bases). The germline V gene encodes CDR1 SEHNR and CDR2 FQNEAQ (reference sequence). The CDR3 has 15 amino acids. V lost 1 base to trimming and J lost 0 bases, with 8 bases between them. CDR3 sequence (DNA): TGTGCCAGCAGCTTAGGGCGGGACAGCACAGATACGCAGTATTTT. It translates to CASSLGRDSTDTQYF.

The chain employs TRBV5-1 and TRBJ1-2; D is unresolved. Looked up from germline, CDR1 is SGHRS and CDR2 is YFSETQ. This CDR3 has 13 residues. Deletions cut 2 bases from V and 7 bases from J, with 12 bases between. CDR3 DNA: TGCGCCAGCAGCTTCGATGGAGAGCGTGGCTACACCTTC. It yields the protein CASSFDGERGYTF.

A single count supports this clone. The CDR3 spells CASRGQARGTYEQYF. Written as DNA, the CDR3 is TGTGCCAGCAGGGGCCAGGCTCGGGGTACCTACGAGCAGTACTTC. The chain has TRBV6-5 and TRBJ2-7; D perhaps matches TRBD2 (5 bases). Germline CDR1 MNHEY, CDR2 SVGAGI. Trimming stripped 6 bases from V and 2 bases from J, with 17 bases between. The CDR3 is 15 residues long.

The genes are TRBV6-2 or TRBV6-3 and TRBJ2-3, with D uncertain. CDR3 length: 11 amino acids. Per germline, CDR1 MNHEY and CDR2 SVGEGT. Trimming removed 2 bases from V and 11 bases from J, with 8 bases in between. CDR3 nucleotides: TGTGCCAGCAGTTACGCTAGGAAGCAGTATTTT. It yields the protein CASSYARKQYF.

The CDR3 sequence is CASSPRGSGNTIYF. The CDR3, as DNA: TGTGCCAGCAGCCCGAGGGGGTCGGGAAACACCATATATTTT. The V and J genes are TRBV5-5 and TRBJ1-3; weak D call: TRBD1 (6 bases). Trimming cost V 4 bases and J 4 bases, with 12 bases left between them. From germline, CDR1 is SGHKS and CDR2 YYEKEE (reference sequence). There are 14 residues in the CDR3. The whole variable domain, remainder taken from reference TRBV5-5 and TRBJ1-3, is DAGVTQSPTHLIKTRGQQVTLRCSPISGHKSVSWYQQVLGQGPQFIFQYYEKEERGRGNFPDRFSARQFPNYSSELNVNALLLGDSALYLCASSPRGSGNTIYFGEGSWLTVV.

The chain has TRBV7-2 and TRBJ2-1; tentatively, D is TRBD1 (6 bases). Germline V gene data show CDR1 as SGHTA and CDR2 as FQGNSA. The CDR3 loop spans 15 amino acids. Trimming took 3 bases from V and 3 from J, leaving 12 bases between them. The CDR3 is CASSFPGHRYNEQFF. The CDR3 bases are TGTGCCAGCAGCTTCCCGGGACACCGCTACAATGAGCAGTTCTTC.

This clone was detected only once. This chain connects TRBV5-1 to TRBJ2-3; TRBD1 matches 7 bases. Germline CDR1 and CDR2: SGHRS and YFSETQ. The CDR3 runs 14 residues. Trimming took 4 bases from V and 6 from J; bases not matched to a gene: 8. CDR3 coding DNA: TGCGCCAGCAGCCCAACAGGGGCTGTGGATACGCAGTATTTT. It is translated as CASSPTGAVDTQYF.

CDR3 DNA: TGTGCCAGCAGCCAAACTCTCGTTGAGCAGTACTTC. This gives the protein CASSQTLVEQYF. J is TRBJ2-7 and V is TRBV14; D call uncertain. The CDR3 covers 12 residues. Germline V lookup: CDR1 SGHDN, CDR2 FVKESK. Trimming took 2 bases from V and 7 from J, leaving 9 bases between them.

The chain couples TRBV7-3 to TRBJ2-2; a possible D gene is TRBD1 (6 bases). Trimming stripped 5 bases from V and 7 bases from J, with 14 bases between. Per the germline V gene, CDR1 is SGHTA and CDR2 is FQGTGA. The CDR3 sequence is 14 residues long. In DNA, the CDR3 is TGTGCCAGCAGCCGGAGACGGACAGACGGGGAGCTGTTTTTT. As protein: CASSRRRTDGELFF.

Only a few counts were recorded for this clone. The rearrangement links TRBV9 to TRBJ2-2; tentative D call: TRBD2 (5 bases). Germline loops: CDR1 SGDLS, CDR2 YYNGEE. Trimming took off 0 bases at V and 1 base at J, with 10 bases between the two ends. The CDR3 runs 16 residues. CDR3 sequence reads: CASSVDGGLNTGELFF. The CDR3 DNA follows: TGTGCCAGCAGCGTAGACGGCGGGCTGAACACCGGGGAGCTGTTTTTT.

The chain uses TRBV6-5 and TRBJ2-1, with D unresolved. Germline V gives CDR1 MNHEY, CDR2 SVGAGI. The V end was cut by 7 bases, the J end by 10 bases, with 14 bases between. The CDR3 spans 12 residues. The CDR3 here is CASKRLAGEQFF. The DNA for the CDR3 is TGTGCCAGCAAACGATTAGCCGGGGAGCAGTTCTTC.

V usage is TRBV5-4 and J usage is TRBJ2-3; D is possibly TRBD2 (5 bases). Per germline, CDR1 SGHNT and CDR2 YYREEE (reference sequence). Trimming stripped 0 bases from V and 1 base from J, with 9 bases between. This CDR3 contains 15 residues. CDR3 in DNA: TGTGCCAGCAGCTTGGACAGCGGCCGCACAGATACGCAGTATTTT. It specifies CASSLDSGRTDTQYF.

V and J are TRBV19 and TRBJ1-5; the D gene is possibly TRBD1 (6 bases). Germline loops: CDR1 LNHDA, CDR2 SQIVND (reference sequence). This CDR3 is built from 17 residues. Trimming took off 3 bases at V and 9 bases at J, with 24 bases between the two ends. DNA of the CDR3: TGTGCCAGTAGTATCCGGGGCCGGGGGGCGATGTCAAGGCCCCAGCATTTT. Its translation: CASSIRGRGAMSRPQHF.

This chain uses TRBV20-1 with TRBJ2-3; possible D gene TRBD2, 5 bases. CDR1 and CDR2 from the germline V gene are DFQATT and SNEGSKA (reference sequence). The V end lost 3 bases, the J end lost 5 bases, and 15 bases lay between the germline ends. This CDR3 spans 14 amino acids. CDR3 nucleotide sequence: TGCAGTGCTAGTGAATCGGGGTTCATAGATACGCAGTATTTT. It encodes CSASESGFIDTQYF.

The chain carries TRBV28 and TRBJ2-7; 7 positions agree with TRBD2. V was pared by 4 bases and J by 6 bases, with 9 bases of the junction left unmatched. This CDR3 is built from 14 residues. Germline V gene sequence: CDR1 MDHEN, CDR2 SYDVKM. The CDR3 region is CASSSSGTAAEQYF. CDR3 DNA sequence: TGTGCCAGCAGTTCCAGCGGGACGGCGGCCGAGCAGTACTTC.

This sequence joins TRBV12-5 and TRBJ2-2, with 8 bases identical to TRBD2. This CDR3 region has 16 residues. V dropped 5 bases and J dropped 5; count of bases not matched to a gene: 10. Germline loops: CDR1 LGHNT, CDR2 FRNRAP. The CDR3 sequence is CASGLTRGGGTGELFF. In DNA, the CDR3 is TGTGCTAGTGGTCTGACAAGGGGCGGGGGGACCGGGGAGCTGTTTTTT.